The 32 T cell receptor beta chains below were found in one sample sequenced in a study of cytomegalovirus exposure and HLA in healthy donors. 60 Vbeta and 13 Jbeta primers were used in PCR. Generated by immunoSEQ multiplex PCR, the TCRdb table keeps only in-frame clones and is missing some. The table records roughly 160,000 clones, around 85% of them present only once. The specimen sequenced was PBMCs. These receptors were obtained from a man aged 35 to 55 in good health and CMV-seronegative.

J is TRBJ2-2 and V is TRBV9, with D unresolved. Germline CDR1 reads SGDLS; CDR2 reads YYNGEE. V was trimmed by 6 bases and J by 6 bases, leaving 6 bases between them. This CDR3 has 11 amino acids. Here the CDR3 DNA reads TGTGCCAGCACCGGTTCCGGGGAGCTGTTTTTT. The encoded protein is CASTGSGELFF.

The chain's CDR3 is CASSQALAGGWQETQYF. Here the CDR3 DNA reads TGCGCCAGCAGCCAAGCACTAGCGGGGGGGTGGCAAGAGACCCAGTACTTC. The chain carries TRBV4-3 and TRBJ2-5; 13 bases line up with TRBD2. In germline, CDR1 is LGHNA, CDR2 YSLEER. The junction had 4 bases not matched to a gene; V was cut back by 1 base and J by 2 bases. The CDR3 is made up of 17 amino acids.

The chain joins TRBV7-9 to TRBJ2-7, with a weak D call TRBD2 (7 bases). Deletions cut 5 bases from V and 6 bases from J, with 17 bases between. The CDR3 consists of 14 residues. Per the germline V gene, CDR1 is SEHNR and CDR2 is FQNEAQ (reference sequence). The DNA for the CDR3 is TGTGCCAGCAGCCAGGGAACAGGGAGGGGCGAGCAGTACTTC. Translation: CASSQGTGRGEQYF.

The chain recombines TRBV19 with TRBJ2-5, with D possibly matching TRBD1 (5 bases). Trimming stripped 5 bases from V and 3 bases from J, with 10 bases between. Germline-derived CDR1 and CDR2 are LNHDA and SQIVND (reference sequence). The length of the CDR3 is 13 residues. Written as DNA, the CDR3 is TGTGCCAGTAGTTCCGACAGCGAAGAGACCCAGTACTTC. As protein: CASSSDSEETQYF.

The rearrangement uses TRBV29-1 and TRBJ2-7; 8 bases match TRBD2. The CDR3 is 13 amino acids. Trimming removed 6 bases from V and 2 bases from J; junction bases left unmatched: 6. In germline, CDR1 is SQVTM, CDR2 ANQGSEA. Here the CDR3 reads CSVQRGPTYEQYF. The CDR3 coding sequence is TGCAGCGTGCAGCGGGGGCCAACCTACGAGCAGTACTTC.

The chain combines TRBV7-9 with TRBJ2-5; TRBD1 is a possible D gene (6 bases). The length of the CDR3 is 15 residues. Trimming shortened V by 5 bases and J by 5 bases, and 18 bases separated the two germline ends. Germline V CDR1 and CDR2: SEHNR, FQNEAQ (reference sequence). This CDR3 is CASSEYRAQAETQYF. CDR3 DNA: TGTGCCAGCAGCGAATACAGGGCCCAGGCGGAGACCCAGTACTTC.

The rearrangement joins TRBV5-6 to TRBJ2-5; 9 bases fit TRBD2. Near its end, the DNA agrees better with TRBJ2-7, so the J call may be wrong. The CDR3 spans 17 residues. Germline V lookup: CDR1 SGHDT, CDR2 YYEEEE. In DNA, the CDR3 is TGTGCCAGCAGCTTGGGTTCCTTCGGACTAGCGATCTACGAGCAGTACTTC. Translating gives CASSLGSFGLAIYEQYF.

The table lists this clone with a few counts. The genes are TRBV30 and TRBJ1-6, with 7 bases aligning to TRBD1. Trimming at V came to 5 bases and at J to 1 base, leaving 8 bases not matched to a gene. The CDR3 loop spans 16 amino acids. CDR1 and CDR2 from the germline V gene are GTSNPN and SVGIG (reference sequence). CDR3 loop: CAWGRDSLSYNSPLHF. The DNA of the CDR3 is TGTGCCTGGGGCCGGGACAGTCTTTCCTATAATTCACCCCTCCACTTT.

The CDR3 DNA reads TGTGCCAGCAGCTTGGATGGGGGGAGCAGCAATCAGCCCCAGCATTTT. It translates to CASSLDGGSSNQPQHF. The gene calls are TRBV5-6 and TRBJ1-5, with D perhaps TRBD1 (5 bases). V lost 0 bases, J lost 1 base, and 11 bases lay in between. CDR1 and CDR2 (germline): SGHDT, YYEEEE. The CDR3 is 16 amino acids. Full variable domain (rest looked up from reference TRBV5-6 and TRBJ1-5): DAGVTQSPTHLIKTRGQQVTLRCSPKSGHDTVSWYQQALGQGPQFIFQYYEEEERQRGNFPDRFSGHQFPNYSSELNVNALLLGDSALYLCASSLDGGSSNQPQHFGDGTRLSIL.

This clone has more than one count but fewer than ten. The J gene is TRBJ1-4, the V gene TRBV7-3, with TRBD1 matching over 7 bases. This CDR3 has 13 amino acids. Germline CDR1 SGHTA, CDR2 FQGTGA. V lost 7 bases, J lost 8 bases, and 7 bases stayed unmatched. CDR3 in DNA: TGTGCCAGCAAAGAGGGGGCACTGGAAAAACTGTTTTTT. Residues: CASKEGALEKLFF.

The chain combines TRBV7-9 with TRBJ1-2, with D perhaps TRBD1 (5 bases). Germline V gives CDR1 SEHNR, CDR2 FQNEAQ (reference sequence). The CDR3 contains 14 residues. The V and J ends lost 5 bases and 2 bases respectively, with 12 bases between them. In DNA form, the CDR3 reads TGTGCCAGCAGCCCTACTGCAGGGAACTATGGCTACACCTTC. Amino acid sequence: CASSPTAGNYGYTF.

V and J are TRBV5-1 and TRBJ2-3, with D maybe TRBD2 (7 bases). There are 15 residues in the CDR3. Germline V lookup: CDR1 SGHRS, CDR2 YFSETQ. Trimming took off 4 bases at V and 2 bases at J, with 14 bases between the two ends. The CDR3 DNA is TGCGCCAGCAGCAGGTCGGGGGGCACCACAGATACGCAGTATTTT. Translation: CASSRSGGTTDTQYF.

This clone has just one count. The rearrangement uses TRBV27 and TRBJ1-6, with 7 positions matching TRBD1. The trim removed 4 bases at V and 8 bases at J, leaving 14 bases unmatched. This CDR3 region has 17 residues. Per the germline V gene, CDR1 is MNHEY and CDR2 is SMNVEV (reference sequence). CDR3 loop: CASSSQIRGGQDSPLHF. The CDR3 DNA sequence: TGTGCCAGCAGTTCCCAGATCCGAGGGGGCCAGGATTCACCCCTCCACTTT.

This sequence joins TRBV6-5 and TRBJ2-1, with TRBD2 as a possible D gene (5 bases). CDR1 is MNHEY and CDR2 is SVGAGI in the germline V gene. With 4 bases removed from V and 6 bases from J, the gap between germline ends came to 10 bases. The CDR3 sequence is 13 residues long. The CDR3 DNA is TGTGCCAGCAGTTTAGGGAGATCCAATGAGCAGTTCTTC. This encodes CASSLGRSNEQFF.

The rearrangement uses TRBV30 and TRBJ1-1; D is unresolved. The CDR3 has 15 residues. From germline, CDR1 is GTSNPN and CDR2 SVGIG (reference sequence). Trimming removed 0 bases at V and 3 bases at J, with 14 bases between. The CDR3 bases are TGTGCCTGGAGTGTATGGAGGGCGCGGGACACTGAAGCTTTCTTT. It translates to CAWSVWRARDTEAFF. Based on the CDR3 plus reference TRBV30 and TRBJ1-1, the full variable domain is SQTIHQWPATLVQPVGSPLSLECTVEGTSNPNLYWYRQAAGRGLQLLFYSVGIGQISSEVPQNLSASRPQDRQFILSSKKLLLSDSGFYLCAWSVWRARDTEAFFGQGTRLTVV.

The chain combines TRBV11-2 with TRBJ1-2; maybe TRBD1 (6 bases). CDR1 and CDR2 (germline): SGHAT, FQNNGV. CDR3 length: 13 residues. Between the trimmed V and J ends, which lost 4 bases and 8 bases, there was a span of 14 bases. The CDR3 DNA sequence: TGTGCCAGCAGCTCCGGGACAAATACCGGCTACACCTTC. It is translated as CASSSGTNTGYTF. The full variable domain, in which reference TRBV11-2 and TRBJ1-2 provide the parts outside the CDR3, is EAGVAQSPRYKIIEKRQSVAFWCNPISGHATLYWYQQILGQGPKLLIQFQNNGVVDDSQLPKDRFSAERLKGVDSTLKIQPAKLEDSAVYLCASSSGTNTGYTFGSGTRLTVV.

The rearrangement links TRBV19 to TRBJ1-1; 8 bases are a match to TRBD1. Per germline, CDR1 LNHDA and CDR2 SQIVND (reference sequence). V shed 3 bases and J 9 bases; nucleotides not matched to a gene: 6. This CDR3 has 13 residues. The CDR3 here is CASSIQGAGKAFF. CDR3 nucleotide sequence: TGTGCCAGTAGTATTCAGGGGGCGGGTAAAGCTTTCTTT. The whole variable domain, remainder taken from reference TRBV19 and TRBJ1-1, is DGGITQSPKYLFRKEGQNVTLSCEQNLNHDAMYWYRQDPGQGLRLIYYSQIVNDFQKGDIAEGYSVSREKKESFPLTVTSAQKNPTAFYLCASSIQGAGKAFFGQGTRLTVV.

The rearrangement joins TRBV4-1 to TRBJ2-1, with D possibly being TRBD2 (7 bases). Trimming left V 8 bases short and J 10 bases short, with 12 bases between. CDR3 length equals 11 residues. Germline CDR1 is MGHRA and CDR2 is YSYEKL. In DNA, the CDR3 is TGCGCCAGCCGGGGGAGGGGGGAGCAGTTCTTC. It yields the protein CASRGRGEQFF.

The V and J genes are TRBV15 and TRBJ1-6; D is unclear. Trimming removed 0 bases at V and 6 bases at J, with 18 bases between. CDR1 is LNHNV and CDR2 is YYDKDF in the germline V gene (reference sequence). This CDR3 is built from 18 residues. This CDR3 reads CATSRDLRVGGGNSPLHF. The CDR3 bases are TGTGCCACCAGCAGAGATCTGAGAGTAGGTGGAGGTAATTCACCCCTCCACTTT.

The chain combines TRBV2 with TRBJ2-5; TRBD1 matches at 8 bases. V trimming: 5 bases; J trimming: 5 bases; junction bases outside the gene matches: 7. Germline V gene sequence: CDR1 SNHLY, CDR2 FYNNEI. CDR3 size: 14 residues. The CDR3 coding sequence is TGTGCCAGCAGTTTAGACAGGGGCTCGGAGACCCAGTACTTC. Amino acid sequence: CASSLDRGSETQYF.

The chain has TRBV29-1 and TRBJ1-2; 8 bases match TRBD1. J gave up 4 bases and V 5 bases, and 18 bases lay outside the gene matches. Germline V gene data show CDR1 as SQVTM and CDR2 as ANQGSEA. The CDR3 has 17 residues. The CDR3 DNA sequence: TGCAGCGTTCCAAGAGGCGGGACAGGTCTAATCCCCTATGGCTACACCTTC. It yields the protein CSVPRGGTGLIPYGYTF.

The chain carries TRBV7-9 and TRBJ1-6; 8 bases are a match to TRBD1. This CDR3 comprises 18 residues. Germline V gene data show CDR1 as SEHNR and CDR2 as FQNEAQ (reference sequence). J was trimmed by 7 bases and V by 5 bases; bases with no gene match: 16. The CDR3 nucleotides are TGTGCCAGCAGCACGAACAACCCAGGGGGCATTCAAAATTCACCCCTCCACTTT. This gives the protein CASSTNNPGGIQNSPLHF.

This clone was counted a few times. This chain connects TRBV12-5 to TRBJ2-5, with 9 bases that match TRBD1. V lost 4 bases to trimming and J lost 5 bases; unmatched junction nucleotides: 2. Germline values: CDR1 LGHNT, CDR2 FRNRAP. The CDR3 sequence is 13 residues long. The CDR3 bases are TGTGCTAGTGGTTCGGGACAGGGCGAGACCCAGTACTTC. The encoded protein is CASGSGQGETQYF.

V usage is TRBV4-3 and J usage is TRBJ1-1; D might be TRBD1 (5 bases). Trimming stripped 3 bases from V and 0 bases from J, with 14 bases between. Germline V gene lookup returns CDR1 LGHNA and CDR2 YSLEER. The CDR3 is made up of 16 amino acids. The CDR3 region is CASSQGGDLMNTEAFF. DNA of the CDR3: TGCGCCAGCAGCCAGGGGGGGGACCTAATGAACACTGAAGCTTTCTTT.

The chain couples TRBV27 to TRBJ2-5, with TRBD1 identical over 8 bases. The germline V gene has CDR1 MNHEY and CDR2 SMNVEV (reference sequence). Germline trimming cut 5 bases from V and 6 bases from J; bases unmatched to any gene: 11. The CDR3 runs to 15 residues. CDR3 in amino acids: CASSGSPDRVKTQYF. CDR3 sequence (DNA): TGTGCCAGCAGTGGGTCTCCGGACAGGGTAAAGACCCAGTACTTC.

This clone was seen more than once but under ten times. V and J are TRBV5-1 and TRBJ2-3, with TRBD2 matching 8 bases. The V segment lost 1 base and the J segment 1 base; nucleotides outside the gene matches: 5. CDR3 length: 16 amino acids. Per the germline V gene, CDR1 is SGHRS and CDR2 is YFSETQ. The CDR3 region has the DNA TGCGCCAGCAGCTTGTTCCCAGCGGGGGGCACAGATACGCAGTATTTT. It specifies CASSLFPAGGTDTQYF.

The CDR3 DNA is TGTGCCAGCAGTTCCCGAGGGGTGCGGGGGGCCCGGTATGGGAATACGCAGTATTTT. Encoded protein: CASSSRGVRGARYGNTQYF. V usage is TRBV27 and J usage is TRBJ2-3; 8 bases match TRBD2. The CDR3 totals 19 residues. J was trimmed by 7 bases and V by 4 bases; bases with no gene match: 22. Germline values: CDR1 MNHEY, CDR2 SMNVEV (reference sequence).

The genes are TRBV5-4 and TRBJ1-1, with a possible D match to TRBD1 (6 bases). Germline CDR1 and CDR2: SGHNT and YYREEE (reference sequence). Trimming took off 2 bases at V and 1 base at J, with 9 bases between the two ends. This CDR3 comprises 14 residues. In DNA, the CDR3 is TGTGCCAGCAGCTTACAGACAGGGAACACTGAAGCTTTCTTT. It specifies CASSLQTGNTEAFF.

This rearrangement joins TRBV27 to TRBJ1-4; TRBD1 is a possible D gene (5 bases). The CDR3 runs to 16 residues. Per germline, CDR1 MNHEY and CDR2 SMNVEV (reference sequence). Between the trimmed V and J ends, which lost 0 bases and 7 bases, there was a span of 15 bases. The CDR3 loop reads CASSLSRGQRVEKLFF. The CDR3 bases are TGTGCCAGCAGTTTATCGCGGGGCCAGCGGGTTGAAAAACTGTTTTTT.

This chain connects TRBV5-4 to TRBJ1-6; TRBD1 agrees at 7 bases. Germline values: CDR1 SGHNT, CDR2 YYREEE (reference sequence). The V gene end was trimmed by 4 bases and the J gene end by 6 bases; junction bases not matched to a gene: 7. The CDR3 covers 15 residues. CDR3 DNA sequence: TGTGCCAGCAGCGACCCGGGACAGACTAATTCACCCCTCCACTTT. Translated: CASSDPGQTNSPLHF. The whole variable domain, filled in from reference TRBV5-4 and TRBJ1-6, reads ETGVTQSPTHLIKTRGQQVTLRCSSQSGHNTVSWYQQALGQGPQFIFQYYREEENGRGNFPPRFSGLQFPNYSSELNVNALELDDSALYLCASSDPGQTNSPLHFGNGTRLTVT.

The chain has TRBV27 and TRBJ1-1; D is ambiguous. Trimming left V 5 bases short and J 7 bases short, with 8 bases between. The CDR3 is 11 residues long. The germline gives CDR1 MNHEY, CDR2 SMNVEV (reference sequence). Here the CDR3 reads CASSSGVEAFF. The CDR3 DNA sequence: TGTGCCAGCAGTAGCGGGGTTGAAGCTTTCTTT.

The V call is TRBV5-1, the J call TRBJ2-7; D unresolved. The CDR3 consists of 13 residues. V lost 1 base, J lost 2 bases, and 7 bases lay in between. Germline-derived CDR1 and CDR2 are SGHRS and YFSETQ. This chain's CDR3 is CASSLTPTYEQYF. The DNA for the CDR3 is TGCGCCAGCAGCTTGACGCCTACCTACGAGCAGTACTTC.